Sequencing of this T cell receptor beta chain was carried out in a study of blood T cell repertoires in COVID-19. TCRdb keeps only in-frame clones here, not all; method: immunoSEQ multiplex PCR. Among 110,000 to 150,000 clones, about 86% were seen once, and the ten largest hold more than 6.5%. This CDR3 has 13 amino acids. The germline CDR1 and CDR2 sequences are SEHNR and FQNEAQ (reference sequence). With 5 bases removed from V and 5 bases from J, the gap between germline ends came to 9 bases. The source is a human donor in a cohort sampled during active COVID-19. This sequence joins TRBV7-9 and TRBJ2-2, with TRBD2 as a possible D gene (6 bases). The sequenced material came from peripheral blood. The chain's CDR3 is CASSVGGTGELFF. The CDR3 DNA reads TGTGCCAGCAGCGTCGGGGGTACCGGGGAGCTGTTTTTT.